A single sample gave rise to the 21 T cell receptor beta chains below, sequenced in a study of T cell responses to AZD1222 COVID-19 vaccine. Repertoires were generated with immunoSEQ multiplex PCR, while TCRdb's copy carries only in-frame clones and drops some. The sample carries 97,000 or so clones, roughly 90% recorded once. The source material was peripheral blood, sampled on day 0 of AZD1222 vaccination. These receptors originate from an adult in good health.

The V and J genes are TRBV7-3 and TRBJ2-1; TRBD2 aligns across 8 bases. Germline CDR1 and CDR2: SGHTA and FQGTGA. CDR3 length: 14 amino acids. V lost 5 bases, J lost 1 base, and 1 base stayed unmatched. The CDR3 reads CASSPGGSYNEQFF. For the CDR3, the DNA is TGTGCCAGCAGCCCGGGGGGGTCCTACAATGAGCAGTTCTTC. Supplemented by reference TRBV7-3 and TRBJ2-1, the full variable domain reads GAGVSQTPSNKVTEKGKYVELRCDPISGHTALYWYRQSLGQGPEFLIYFQGTGAADDSGLPNDRFFAVRPEGSVSTLKIQRTERGDSAVYLCASSPGGSYNEQFFGPGTRLTVL.

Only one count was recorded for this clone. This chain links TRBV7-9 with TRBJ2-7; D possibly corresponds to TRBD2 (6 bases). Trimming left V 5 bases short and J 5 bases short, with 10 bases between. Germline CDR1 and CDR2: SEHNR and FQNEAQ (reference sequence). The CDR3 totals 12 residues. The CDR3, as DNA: TGTGCCAGCAGCCGAAGACTAGACGAGCAGTACTTC. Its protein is CASSRRLDEQYF. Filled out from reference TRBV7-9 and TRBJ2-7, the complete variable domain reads DTGVSQNPRHKITKRGQNVTFRCDPISEHNRLYWYRQTLGQGPEFLTYFQNEAQLEKSRLLSDRFSAERPKGSFSTLEIQRTEQGDSAMYLCASSRRLDEQYFGPGTRLTVT.

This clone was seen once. The CDR3: CSASDWREETQYF. The CDR3 DNA is TGCAGTGCGAGTGATTGGCGAGAAGAGACCCAGTACTTC. The chain combines TRBV20-1 with TRBJ2-5, with D unresolved. Trimming stripped 6 bases from V and 3 bases from J, with 14 bases between. Germline CDR1 reads DFQATT; CDR2 reads SNEGSKA (reference sequence). This CDR3 is built from 13 residues.

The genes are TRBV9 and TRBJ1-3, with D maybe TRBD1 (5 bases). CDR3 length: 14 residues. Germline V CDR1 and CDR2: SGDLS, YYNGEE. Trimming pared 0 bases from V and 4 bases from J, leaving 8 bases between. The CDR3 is CASSVEGYGNTIYF. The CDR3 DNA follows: TGTGCCAGCAGCGTAGAGGGGTACGGAAACACCATATATTTT.

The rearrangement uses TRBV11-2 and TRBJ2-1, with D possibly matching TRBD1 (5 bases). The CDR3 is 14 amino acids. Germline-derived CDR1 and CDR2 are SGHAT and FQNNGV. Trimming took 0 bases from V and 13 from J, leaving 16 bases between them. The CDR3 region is CASSLDPFQGGQFF. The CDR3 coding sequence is TGTGCCAGCAGCTTAGATCCCTTCCAGGGTGGCCAGTTCTTC.

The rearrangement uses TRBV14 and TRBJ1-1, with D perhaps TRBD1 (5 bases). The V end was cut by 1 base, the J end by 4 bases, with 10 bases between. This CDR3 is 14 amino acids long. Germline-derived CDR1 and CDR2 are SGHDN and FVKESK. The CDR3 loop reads CASSQGSGGTEAFF. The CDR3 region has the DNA TGTGCCAGCAGCCAAGGGAGCGGGGGCACTGAAGCTTTCTTT.

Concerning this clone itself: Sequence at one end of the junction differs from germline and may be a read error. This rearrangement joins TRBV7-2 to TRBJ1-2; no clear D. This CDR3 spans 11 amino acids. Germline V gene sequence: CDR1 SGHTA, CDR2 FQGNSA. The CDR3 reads CASSSYKWGFF. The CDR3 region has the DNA TGTGCCAGCAGCTCGTACAAATGGGGATTCTTC.

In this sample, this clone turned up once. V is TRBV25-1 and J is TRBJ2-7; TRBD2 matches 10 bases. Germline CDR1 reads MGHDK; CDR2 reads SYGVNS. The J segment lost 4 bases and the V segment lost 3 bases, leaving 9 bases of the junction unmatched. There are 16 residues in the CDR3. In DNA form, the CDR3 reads TGTGCCAGCAGTGACTCCACCGGGACTAGCGCGTACGAGCAGTACTTC. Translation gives CASSDSTGTSAYEQYF.

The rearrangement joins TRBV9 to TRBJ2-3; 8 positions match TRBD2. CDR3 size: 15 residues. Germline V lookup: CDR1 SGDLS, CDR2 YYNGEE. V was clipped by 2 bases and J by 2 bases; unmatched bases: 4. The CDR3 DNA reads TGTGCCAGCAGCGTCAGCGGGAGTCCCACAGATACGCAGTATTTT. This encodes CASSVSGSPTDTQYF.

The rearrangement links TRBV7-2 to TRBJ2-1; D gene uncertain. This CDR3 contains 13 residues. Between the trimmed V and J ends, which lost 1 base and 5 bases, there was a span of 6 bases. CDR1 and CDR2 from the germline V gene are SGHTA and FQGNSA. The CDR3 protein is CASSLGPNNEQFF. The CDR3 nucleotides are TGTGCCAGCAGCTTAGGACCGAACAATGAGCAGTTCTTC.

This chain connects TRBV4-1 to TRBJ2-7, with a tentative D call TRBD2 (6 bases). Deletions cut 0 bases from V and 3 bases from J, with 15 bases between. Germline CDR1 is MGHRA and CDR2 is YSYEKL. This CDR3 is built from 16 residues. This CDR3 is CASSQDARGRSYEQYF. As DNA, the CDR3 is TGCGCCAGCAGCCAAGATGCGCGGGGTAGGAGCTACGAGCAGTACTTC.

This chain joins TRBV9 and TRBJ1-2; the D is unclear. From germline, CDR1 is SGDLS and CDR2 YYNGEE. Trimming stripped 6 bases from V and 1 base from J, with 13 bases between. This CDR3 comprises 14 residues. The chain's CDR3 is CASKGDGVNYGYTF. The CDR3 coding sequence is TGTGCCAGCAAAGGCGACGGTGTTAACTATGGCTACACCTTC.

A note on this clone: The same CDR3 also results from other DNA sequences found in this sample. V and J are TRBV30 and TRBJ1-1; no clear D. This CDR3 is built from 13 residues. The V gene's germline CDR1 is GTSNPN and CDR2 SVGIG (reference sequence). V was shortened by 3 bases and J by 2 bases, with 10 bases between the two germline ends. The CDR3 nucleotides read TGTGCCTGGAGCGTGATAGGAAACACTGAAGCTTTCTTT. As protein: CAWSVIGNTEAFF.

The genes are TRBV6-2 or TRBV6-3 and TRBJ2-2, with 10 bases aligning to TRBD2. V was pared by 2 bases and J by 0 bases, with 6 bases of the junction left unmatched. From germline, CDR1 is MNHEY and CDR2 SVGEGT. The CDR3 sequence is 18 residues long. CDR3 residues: CASSYRLAGATNTGELFF. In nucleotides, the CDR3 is TGTGCCAGCAGTTACCGGCTAGCGGGAGCAACGAACACCGGGGAGCTGTTTTTT.

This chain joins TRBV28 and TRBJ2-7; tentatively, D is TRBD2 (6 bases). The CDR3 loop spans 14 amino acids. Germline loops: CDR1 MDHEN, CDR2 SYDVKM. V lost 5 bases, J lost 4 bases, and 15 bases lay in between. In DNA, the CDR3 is TGTGCCAGCAGTGAGCGTCGGAGGGAATACGAGCAGTACTTC. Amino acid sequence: CASSERRREYEQYF.

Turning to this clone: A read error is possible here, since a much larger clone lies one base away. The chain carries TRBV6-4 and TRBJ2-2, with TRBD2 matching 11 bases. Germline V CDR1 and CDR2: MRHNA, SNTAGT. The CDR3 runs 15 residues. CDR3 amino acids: CAGSGTSGNTGELFF. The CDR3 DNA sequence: TGTGCCGGCAGTGGGACTAGCGGGAACACCGGGGAGCTGTTTTTT.

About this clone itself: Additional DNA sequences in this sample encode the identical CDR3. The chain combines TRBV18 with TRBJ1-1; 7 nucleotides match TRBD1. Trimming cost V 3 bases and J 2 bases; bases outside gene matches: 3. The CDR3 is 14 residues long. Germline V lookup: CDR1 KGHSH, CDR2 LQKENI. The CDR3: CASSPDRVNTEAFF. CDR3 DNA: TGTGCCAGCTCACCTGACAGGGTAAACACTGAAGCTTTCTTT.

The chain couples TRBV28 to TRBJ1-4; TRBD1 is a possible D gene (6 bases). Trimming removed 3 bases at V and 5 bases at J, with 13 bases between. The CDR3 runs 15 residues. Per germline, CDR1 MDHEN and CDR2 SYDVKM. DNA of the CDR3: TGTGCCAGCAGTTTTGGGGGCCGCCTGAATGAAAAACTGTTTTTT. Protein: CASSFGGRLNEKLFF.

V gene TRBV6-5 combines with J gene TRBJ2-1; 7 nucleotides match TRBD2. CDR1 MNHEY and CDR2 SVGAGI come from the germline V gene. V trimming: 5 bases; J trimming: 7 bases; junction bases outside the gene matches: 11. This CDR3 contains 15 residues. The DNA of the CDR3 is TGTGCCAGCAGTCTGCTCAGCGGGGTAAGAAATGAGCAGTTCTTC. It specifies CASSLLSGVRNEQFF.

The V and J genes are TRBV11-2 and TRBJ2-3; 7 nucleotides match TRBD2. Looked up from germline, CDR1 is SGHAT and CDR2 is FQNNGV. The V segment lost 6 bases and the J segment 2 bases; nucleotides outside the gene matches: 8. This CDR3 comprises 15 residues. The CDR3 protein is CASRRGGRATDTQYF. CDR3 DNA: TGTGCCAGCAGGAGGGGCGGGAGAGCCACAGATACGCAGTATTTT. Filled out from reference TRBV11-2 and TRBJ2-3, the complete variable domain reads EAGVAQSPRYKIIEKRQSVAFWCNPISGHATLYWYQQILGQGPKLLIQFQNNGVVDDSQLPKDRFSAERLKGVDSTLKIQPAKLEDSAVYLCASRRGGRATDTQYFGPGTRLTVL.

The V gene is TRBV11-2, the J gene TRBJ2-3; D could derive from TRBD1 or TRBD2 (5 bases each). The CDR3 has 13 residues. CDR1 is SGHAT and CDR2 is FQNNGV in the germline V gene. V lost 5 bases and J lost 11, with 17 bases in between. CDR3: CASSLELGARQYF. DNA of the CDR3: TGTGCCAGCAGCCTCGAGCTCGGGGCTCGGCAGTATTTT.